This T cell receptor beta chain was identified in a study of vaccination and CD4 T cells after COVID-19. Across the study: Following dose two, a median approximately 65 days (range 14 to 241) passed before post-vaccine samples were taken.

An Oncomine TCR Beta short-read assay was used to sequence the DNA from cultured CD4+ T cells. Each CDR3 protein is one row after TCRdb ran MiXCR on the PCR reads. The profile covers roughly 13,000 distinct CDR3 sequences, with around 45% appearing a single time and over 9.5% taken by the ten largest. The treatment was: roughly 10-day PBMC culture with coronavirus spike peptide pools or control peptides (ViraFEST assay). ViraFEST stimulated the growth of antigen-specific T cells using peptide pools and subsequently profiled their TCRs by sequencing. The germline V gene encodes CDR1 MNHEY and CDR2 SVGAGI. The CDR3 consists of 11 residues. Trimming pared 2 bases from V and 6 bases from J, leaving 5 bases between. On this clonotype: Its antigen remains unknown.

The rearrangement joins TRBV6-5 to TRBJ2-7; D is undetermined. The receptor was derived from a human donor who had recovered from COVID-19. Sequencing input: CD4+ T cells from blood, cultured in vitro. CDR3 DNA: TGTGCCAGCAGTTACGGCAGCGAGCAGTACTTC. This gives the protein CASSYGSEQYF.